A few counts support the clone carrying this T cell receptor beta chain. What it binds is not known. Both 60 Vbeta primers and 13 Jbeta primers went into the PCR. Clones were sequenced by immunoSEQ multiplex PCR, and TCRdb holds only the in-frame ones, with some missing. This table has just over 150,000 clones, approximately 76% appearing once. The CDR3 contains 13 residues. CDR1 LNHNV and CDR2 YYDKDF come from the germline V gene (reference sequence). V was cut by 5 bases and J by 6 bases, with 14 bases left in between. The entry originates in a study of cytomegalovirus exposure and HLA in healthy donors. Study findings and constraints: In vitro work confirmed that three CMV-associated chains recognize CMV antigens. In a later analysis, donors in an Asian-associated ancestry cluster reportedly had fewer N-insertions in productive TCRs than the cohort mean. Follow-up analysis later connected one missense variant in DCLRE1C with trimming of TCR beta V- and J-genes. At a 0.05 false discovery rate, a later analysis found over 15,000 TCR beta sequences to be associated with HLA alleles.

Sequencing was performed on PBMCs. The sequence was collected from a female donor in good health and CMV-seronegative. The chain joins TRBV15 to TRBJ2-7; tentative D call: TRBD2 (7 bases). CDR3 in DNA: TGTGCCACCAGCGGATGGGAGGGGGGCGAGCAGTACTTC. Amino acid sequence: CATSGWEGGEQYF. Full variable domain (remainder filled in from reference TRBV15 and TRBJ2-7): DAMVIQNPRYQVTQFGKPVTLSCSQTLNHNVMYWYQQKSSQAPKLLFHYYDKDFNNEADTPDNFQSRRPNTSFCFLDIRSPGLGDTAMYLCATSGWEGGEQYFGPGTRLTVT.